Listed here is a single TCR beta chain. What it binds is unknown. The sample originates from a study of naive and memory T cell subsets. Study findings and constraints: Over 85% of naive TCR sequences appeared only once, unlike memory subsets. Clonotypes here are unpaired alpha or beta chain sequences.

V was clipped by 0 bases and J by 3 bases, with 9 bases between them. Looked up from germline, CDR1 is LGHNA and CDR2 is YSLEER. This CDR3 spans 15 amino acids. The beta constant-region primer was an equimolar mix of two oligonucleotides covering TRBC1 and TRBC2. MiXCR, applied by TCRdb to the UMI-ligation and nested PCR reads, yields one record per CDR3 protein. Of 140,000 to 150,000 distinct CDR3 sequences listed, about 15% are singletons. The specimen sequenced was naive CD4+ T cells from blood. J is TRBJ2-1 and V is TRBV4-3; D is perhaps TRBD1 (5 bases). This receptor was obtained from a human donor in good health. CDR3 protein: CASSQESDSYNEQFF. For the CDR3, the DNA is TGCGCCAGCAGCCAAGAGAGTGACAGCTACAATGAGCAGTTCTTC.